The 3 T cell receptor beta chains in this list originate from one sample, sequenced in a study of regulatory T cells in long-lasting Graves disease. Sequencing libraries for TCR beta were prepared with iRepertoire HTBI primers and Arm-PCR of CDR3 regions. MiXCR, applied by TCRdb to the multiplex PCR reads, yields one record per CDR3 protein. This sample has roughly 470,000 distinct CDR3 sequences; around 21% occur once, and the top ten carry 7.8%. The time point: persistent/refractory GD, antithyroid drugs over 5 years with positive TRAb. The TCR library was made from RNA that had been extracted from PBMCs in TRIzol. The sequenced sample was peripheral blood mononuclear cells (PBMCs), obtained when the disease was refractory, from a patient treated with antithyroid drugs. Receptor source: a female donor with Graves disease.

The chain links TRBV4-1 to TRBJ1-5; a weak D match, TRBD1 (6 bases). Trimming took off 3 bases at V and 7 bases at J, with 13 bases between the two ends. There are 14 residues in the CDR3. In germline, CDR1 is MGHRA, CDR2 YSYEKL. The CDR3 DNA follows: TGCGCCAGCAGCCACCAACAGGGTCAGCAGCCCCAGCATTTT. This codes for CASSHQQGQQPQHF.

The J gene is TRBJ1-2, the V gene TRBV6-9; D gene ambiguous. CDR3 length: 14 amino acids. The ends were cut back, 3 bases at V and 0 bases at J, with 8 bases in the middle. In germline, CDR1 is MNHGY, CDR2 SVAAGI. CDR3 residues: CASSYFAANYGYTF. Written as DNA, the CDR3 is TGTGCCAGCAGTTACTTTGCAGCTAACTATGGCTACACCTTC.

This clonotype was seen repeatedly, ten times or more. This chain connects TRBV7-2 to TRBJ1-1; possibly TRBD1 for D (6 bases). The CDR3 totals 16 residues. V was cut by 3 bases and J by 0 bases, with 14 bases left in between. CDR1 is SGHTA and CDR2 is FQGNSA in the germline V gene. The DNA for the CDR3 is TGTGCCAGCAGCTTGACCGGGACAACCATGAACACTGAAGCTTTCTTT. Translating it yields CASSLTGTTMNTEAFF.